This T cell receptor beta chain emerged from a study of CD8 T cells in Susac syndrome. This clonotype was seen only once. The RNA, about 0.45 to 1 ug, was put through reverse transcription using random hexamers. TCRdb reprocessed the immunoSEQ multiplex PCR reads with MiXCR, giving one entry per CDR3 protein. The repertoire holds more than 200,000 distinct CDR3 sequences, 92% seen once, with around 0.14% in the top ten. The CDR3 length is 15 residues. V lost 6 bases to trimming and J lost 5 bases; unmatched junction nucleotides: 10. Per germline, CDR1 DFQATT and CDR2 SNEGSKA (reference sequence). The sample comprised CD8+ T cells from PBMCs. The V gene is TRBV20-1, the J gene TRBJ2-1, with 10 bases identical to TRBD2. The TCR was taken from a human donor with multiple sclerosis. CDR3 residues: CSAHQGLAGDNEQFF. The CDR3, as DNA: TGCAGTGCGCACCAAGGGCTAGCGGGGGACAATGAGCAGTTCTTC.